The present T cell receptor (beta chain) was sequenced within a study of OX40 agonist ivuxolimab in advanced cancers. Describing the broader study: Ivuxolimab, which targeted the costimulatory receptor OX40 (CD134), was an agonistic, fully human IgG2 monoclonal antibody. Partial responses were achieved by three dose-escalation patients, of whom one had hepatocellular carcinoma and two had cutaneous melanoma. The paper reports the monotherapy dose-escalation portion (N ≈ 52 patients) of the phase I ivuxolimab trial. The dose-escalation cohort was around 83% male with a mean age of 60 years, ranging from roughly 23 to 90. Intravenous ivuxolimab was administered to patients every 2 weeks at six dose levels: 0.01, 0.1, 0.3, 1.5, 3 and 10 mg/kg. Among the roughly 52 dose-escalation patients, approximately 20 had hepatocellular carcinoma, approximately 15 melanoma, 9 renal cell carcinoma and 9 head and neck cancer. Peripheral TCRbeta sequencing was intended to test whether TCR sequence diversity was altered and clonal T-cell expansion was caused by ivuxolimab. Prior anti-PD-1, anti-PD-L1 or anti-CTLA-4 therapy was permitted, and checkpoint inhibitors had been received by more than 35% of dose-escalation patients. What the authors observed across the whole study: In partial responders in the 0.1-3.0 mg/kg groups, normalized peripheral clonal expansion was found to be among the lowest, especially among CD8+ T cells. Low levels of normalized T-cell clonal expansion were also shown by some nonresponding patients. After ivuxolimab, CD8+ T cells had more expanded clones than CD4+ T cells on average. At doses of 0.1 to 3.0 mg/kg, clonal expansion of both CD4+ and CD8+ T cells in blood was seen between baseline and week 6. Which antigens the clonally expanded peripheral T cells were specific for was not determined.

V and J lose 2 bases and 5 bases, and a span of 4 bases separates them. Taken from cysteine to phenylalanine, the CDR3 has 12 residues. This entry keeps only the CDR3 DNA: 36 bases, framed from base 1. Taken from the germline V gene, the CDR1 and CDR2 loops are LGHNT and FRNRAP. Concerning this clone itself: Its antigen remains unidentified. Base qualities are not recorded, but no much larger clone differs from it by a single base.

The trial excluded patients who had a history of autoimmune disease or were on systemic immunosuppression. In every dose cohort, peripheral blood was drawn for TCR sequencing at baseline, cycle 4 day 1, and cycle 7 day 1. Samples came from an open-label, multicenter, first-in-human phase I dose-escalation trial of ivuxolimab. Adults with locally advanced or metastatic melanoma, renal cell, hepatocellular, or head and neck squamous cell carcinoma were enrolled in the trial. Before TCR sequencing, CD4+ T cells and CD8+ T cells were sorted from peripheral blood as separate populations. Genomic DNA was isolated from the sorted cells so that the TCRbeta CDR3 region could be sequenced. TCRbeta CDR3 regions were sequenced using the immunoSEQ Assay. The source is immuneACCESS, and TCRdb retained only in-frame sequences with V and J called. Part of the clones is not carried over; for the studies checked, unresolved V genes explain less than half of this, and the remainder is unexplained. The sample data list roughly 70,000 clones, and 85% to 90% of these were observed just once. The ten biggest clones cover over 2% of the sample.

The chain is made from TRBV12-5 and TRBJ2-1; the D gene remains uncertain. This specimen was CD4+ or CD8+ T cells sorted from blood, taken in a trial of the OX40 agonist ivuxolimab. The source is an adult with an advanced solid tumor such as melanoma, head and neck, liver or kidney cancer. The nucleotide sequence is TGTGCTAGTGGTTTGTCCGACAATGAGCAGTTCTTC. This encodes CASGLSDNEQFF.